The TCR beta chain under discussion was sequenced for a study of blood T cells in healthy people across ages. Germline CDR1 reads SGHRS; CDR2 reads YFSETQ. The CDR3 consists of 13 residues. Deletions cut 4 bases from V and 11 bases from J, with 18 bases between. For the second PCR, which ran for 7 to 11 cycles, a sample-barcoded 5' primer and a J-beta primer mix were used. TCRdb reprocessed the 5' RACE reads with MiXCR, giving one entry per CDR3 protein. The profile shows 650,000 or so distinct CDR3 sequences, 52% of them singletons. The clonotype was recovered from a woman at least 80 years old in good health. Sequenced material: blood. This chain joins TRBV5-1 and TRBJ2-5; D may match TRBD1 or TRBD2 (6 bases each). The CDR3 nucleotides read TGCGCCAGCAGCCAAGGGGGGATCGATGAGCAGTACTTC. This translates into CASSQGGIDEQYF.